This T cell receptor beta chain derives from a study of Tregs in tolerant kidney transplant recipients. Overall study findings and caveats: Validation in larger populations is needed because few patients were studied. Antigen-driven expansion was suggested because donor-specific Tregs expanded more than all Tregs in tolerant patients. Biological reproducibility was not directly addressed, but technical replication error appeared minimal.

Thawed PBMCs were FACS-sorted into unstimulated CD4+CD25+CD127- regulatory T cells, CD4+CD25- non-regulatory cells, CD4 and CD8 cells. Assay: immunoSEQ multiplex PCR; the TCRdb copy retains only in-frame clones and omits some. In the table there are fewer than 80,000 clones, 95% to 98% of which are singletons. In the case of this clone: Its matching antigen is unknown.

This CDR3 is 16 amino acids long. Germline V gene sequence: CDR1 SSHAT, CDR2 FNYEAQ (reference sequence). The J segment lost 5 bases and the V segment lost 3 bases, leaving 9 bases of the junction unmatched. Source: CD4+ T cells from blood, taken before the transplant. The receptor's source is a human donor who received a combined kidney and bone marrow transplant. The chain employs TRBV7-7 and TRBJ2-5; 10 nucleotides line up with TRBD2. The CDR3: CASSLVAGGVGETQYF. Written as DNA, the CDR3 is TGTGCCAGCAGCTTGGTAGCGGGGGGCGTTGGGGAGACCCAGTACTTC. The full variable domain, completed using reference TRBV7-7 and TRBJ2-5, is GAGVSQSPRYKVTKRGQDVTLRCDPISSHATLYWYQQALGQGPEFLTYFNYEAQPDKSGLPSDRFSAERPEGSISTLTIQRTEQRDSAMYRCASSLVAGGVGETQYFGPGTRLLVL.